This passage covers 14 T cell receptor beta chains from one sample sequenced in a study of identical twins (dated by TCRdb to 2016 to 2017). The library was made by 5' RACE. Sequenced using an Illumina HiSeq 2000. TCRdb reran the public reads through fastp at Q25 and MiXCR, keeping productive beta chains. Every distinct CDR3 protein forms one entry, paired with its most common genes and DNA. The sample table shows 1.5 million to 2 million distinct CDR3 sequences, and less than 35% are seen once. The top ten clones comprise under 0.35% of the sample. The specimen sequenced was cord blood. Receptors were obtained from a newborn girl in good health.

DNA of the CDR3: TGTGCCATCAGTGACCCGGGACTAGCGGACCCCACAGATACGCAGTATTTT. Amino acids: CAISDPGLADPTDTQYF. The chain links TRBV10-3 to TRBJ2-3; TRBD2 aligns across 11 bases. Germline CDR1 ENHRY, CDR2 SYGVKD. The CDR3 contains 17 residues. The trim removed 3 bases at V and 2 bases at J, leaving 7 bases unmatched.

A few counts support this clonotype. The CDR3: CASSLGTGAYTEAFF. The DNA for the CDR3 is TGCGCCAGCAGCCTCGGGACAGGGGCCTACACTGAAGCTTTCTTT. The chain employs TRBV5-1 and TRBJ1-1, with 10 bases fitting TRBD1. The CDR3 consists of 15 residues. V lost 4 bases to trimming and J lost 3 bases; unmatched junction nucleotides: 6. Germline V gene lookup returns CDR1 SGHRS and CDR2 YFSETQ.

The chain recombines TRBV7-8 with TRBJ2-1; D unclear. Germline CDR1 is SGHVS and CDR2 is FQNEAQ. Trimming left V 9 bases short and J 4 bases short, with 10 bases between. This CDR3 has 12 residues. The CDR3 protein is CARADAYNEQFF. CDR3 coding DNA: TGTGCCAGGGCGGATGCTTACAATGAGCAGTTCTTC.

The V gene is TRBV4-1, the J gene TRBJ1-1; D gene unclear. The germline V gene has CDR1 MGHRA and CDR2 YSYEKL. V was pared by 2 bases and J by 8 bases, with 12 bases between. The CDR3 sequence is 13 residues long. This CDR3 is CASSQSVRSEAFF. For the CDR3, the DNA is TGCGCCAGCAGCCAATCGGTCCGTTCCGAAGCTTTCTTT.

The chain recombines TRBV20-1 with TRBJ2-1; D unresolved. Germline V gene data show CDR1 as DFQATT and CDR2 as SNEGSKA (reference sequence). This CDR3 has 15 amino acids. V lost 1 base, J lost 4 bases, and 14 bases lay in between. The CDR3 coding sequence is TGCAGTGCTAGAGCCAAGCGCCCAGGTTACAATGAGCAGTTCTTC. This translates into CSARAKRPGYNEQFF.

J is TRBJ2-1 and V is TRBV20-1; no firm D call. This CDR3 comprises 12 residues. V lost 7 bases and J lost 1, with 8 bases in between. CDR1 and CDR2 from the germline V gene are DFQATT and SNEGSKA (reference sequence). The CDR3 DNA follows: TGCAGTGGCCAGGTGTCCTACAATGAGCAGTTCTTC. Translating gives CSGQVSYNEQFF.

The chain couples TRBV5-1 to TRBJ2-3; tentatively, D is TRBD1 or TRBD2 (5 bases each). The V end was cut by 0 bases, the J end by 1 base, with 12 bases between. From germline, CDR1 is SGHRS and CDR2 YFSETQ. This CDR3 region has 16 residues. CDR3 coding DNA: TGCGCCAGCAGCTTGGGAGGGGCAGTAGGCACAGATACGCAGTATTTT. Amino acids: CASSLGGAVGTDTQYF.

The chain has TRBV29-1 and TRBJ1-6; 8 positions match TRBD1. V gave up 7 bases and J gave up 9 bases; unmatched junction bases: 8. CDR3 length equals 13 residues. CDR1 and CDR2 from the germline V gene are SQVTM and ANQGSEA. This CDR3 is CSALTGVGSPLHF. DNA of the CDR3: TGCAGCGCTTTGACAGGGGTTGGTTCACCCCTCCACTTT.

The chain is built from TRBV9 and TRBJ2-5; D might be TRBD2 (6 bases). Germline loops: CDR1 SGDLS, CDR2 YYNGEE. There are 19 residues in the CDR3. Between the trimmed V and J ends, which lost 1 base and 3 bases, there was a span of 25 bases. The CDR3 is CASSVPQELTGEVEETQYF. Written as DNA, the CDR3 is TGTGCCAGCAGCGTACCTCAAGAGTTAACGGGAGAGGTGGAAGAGACCCAGTACTTC.

In its sample, this clonotype was seen a few times. This chain connects TRBV6-2 or TRBV6-3 to TRBJ1-1, with 8 bases matching TRBD1. CDR3 length: 13 amino acids. Germline CDR1 reads MNHEY; CDR2 reads SVGEGT. J lost 4 bases, V lost 8 bases, and 6 bases had no gene match. The CDR3 DNA reads TGTGCCAGCCGTCAGGGGGCAGGCACTGAAGCTTTCTTT. This gives the protein CASRQGAGTEAFF.

The chain links TRBV20-1 to TRBJ1-6, with 8 nucleotides matching TRBD1. This CDR3 is 15 amino acids long. From germline, CDR1 is DFQATT and CDR2 SNEGSKA (reference sequence). V shed 3 bases and J 4 bases; nucleotides not matched to a gene: 5. The CDR3 bases are TGCAGTGCTAGTCCAGGGGGCGCGTATAATTCACCCCTCCACTTT. Encoded protein: CSASPGGAYNSPLHF.

As regards this clonotype: At one of its ends the junction is not consistent with the germline gene, which may arise from a read error. The rearrangement links TRBV29-1 to TRBJ1-2; 7 bases fit TRBD1. Looked up from germline, CDR1 is SQVTM and CDR2 is ANQGSEA. The CDR3 spans 13 residues. The CDR3 DNA sequence: TGCAGAGTTGTCGGAGGGGGCGGCTATGGCTACACCTTC. Its protein is CRVVGGGGYGYTF.

This clonotype appeared a few times. This sequence joins TRBV20-1 and TRBJ2-1; 8 positions agree with TRBD1. Germline values: CDR1 DFQATT, CDR2 SNEGSKA (reference sequence). V was pared by 6 bases and J by 4 bases, with 11 bases of the junction left unmatched. The CDR3 loop spans 15 amino acids. CDR3 nucleotides: TGCAGTGCGACAGGACAGGGCCAATGGTACAATGAGCAGTTCTTC. Translating it yields CSATGQGQWYNEQFF.

This clonotype was seen a few times. The chain is built from TRBV7-2 and TRBJ2-3; TRBD2 matches 15 bases. V trimming: 3 bases; J trimming: 1 base; junction bases outside the gene matches: 5. The CDR3 consists of 18 residues. Germline V gene lookup returns CDR1 SGHTA and CDR2 FQGNSA. CDR3 coding DNA: TGTGCCAGCAGCTTCCGGACTAGCGGGGGGGCTGGCACAGATACGCAGTATTTT. Amino acids: CASSFRTSGGAGTDTQYF.